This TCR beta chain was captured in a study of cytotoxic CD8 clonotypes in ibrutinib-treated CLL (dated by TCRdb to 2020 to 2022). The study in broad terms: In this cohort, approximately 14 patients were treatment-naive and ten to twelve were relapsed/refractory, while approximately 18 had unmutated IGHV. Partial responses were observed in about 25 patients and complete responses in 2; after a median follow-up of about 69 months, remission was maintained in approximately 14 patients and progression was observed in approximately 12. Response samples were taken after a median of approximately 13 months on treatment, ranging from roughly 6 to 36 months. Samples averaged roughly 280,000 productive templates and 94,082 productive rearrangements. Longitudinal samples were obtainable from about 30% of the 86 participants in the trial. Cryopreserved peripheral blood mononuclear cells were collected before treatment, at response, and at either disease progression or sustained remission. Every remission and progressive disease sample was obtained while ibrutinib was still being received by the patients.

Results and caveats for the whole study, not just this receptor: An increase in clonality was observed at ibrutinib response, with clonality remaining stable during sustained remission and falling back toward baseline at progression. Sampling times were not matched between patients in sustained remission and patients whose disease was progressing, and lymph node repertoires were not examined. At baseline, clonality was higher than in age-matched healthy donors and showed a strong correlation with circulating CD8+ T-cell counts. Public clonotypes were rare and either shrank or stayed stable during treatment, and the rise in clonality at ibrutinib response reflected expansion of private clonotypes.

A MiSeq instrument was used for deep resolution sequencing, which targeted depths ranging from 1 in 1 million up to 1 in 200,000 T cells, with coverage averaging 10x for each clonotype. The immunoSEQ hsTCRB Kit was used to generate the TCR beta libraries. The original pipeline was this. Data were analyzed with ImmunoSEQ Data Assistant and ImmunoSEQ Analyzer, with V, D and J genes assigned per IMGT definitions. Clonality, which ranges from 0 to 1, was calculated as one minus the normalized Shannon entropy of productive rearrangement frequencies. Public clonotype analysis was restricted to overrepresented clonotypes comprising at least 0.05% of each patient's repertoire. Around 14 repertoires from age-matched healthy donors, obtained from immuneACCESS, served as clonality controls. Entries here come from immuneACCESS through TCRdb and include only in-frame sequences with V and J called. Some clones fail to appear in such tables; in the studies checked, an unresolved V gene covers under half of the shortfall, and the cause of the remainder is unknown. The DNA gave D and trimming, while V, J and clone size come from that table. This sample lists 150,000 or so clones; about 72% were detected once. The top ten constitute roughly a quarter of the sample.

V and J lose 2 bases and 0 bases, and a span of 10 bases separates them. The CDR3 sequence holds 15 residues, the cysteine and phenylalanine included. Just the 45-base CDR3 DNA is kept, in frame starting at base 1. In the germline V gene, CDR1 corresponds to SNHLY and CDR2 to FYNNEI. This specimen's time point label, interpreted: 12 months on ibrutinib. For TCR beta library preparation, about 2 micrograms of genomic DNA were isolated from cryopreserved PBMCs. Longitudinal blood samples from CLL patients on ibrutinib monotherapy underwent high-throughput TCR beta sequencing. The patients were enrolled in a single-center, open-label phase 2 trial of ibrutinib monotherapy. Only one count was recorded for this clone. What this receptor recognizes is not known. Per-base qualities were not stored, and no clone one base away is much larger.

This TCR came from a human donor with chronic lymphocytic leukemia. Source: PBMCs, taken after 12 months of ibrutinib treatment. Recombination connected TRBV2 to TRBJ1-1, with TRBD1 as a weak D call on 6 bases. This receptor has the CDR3 CASSEPGQLNTEAFF. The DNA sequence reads TGTGCCAGCAGTGAACCCGGACAGCTGAACACTGAAGCTTTCTTT.